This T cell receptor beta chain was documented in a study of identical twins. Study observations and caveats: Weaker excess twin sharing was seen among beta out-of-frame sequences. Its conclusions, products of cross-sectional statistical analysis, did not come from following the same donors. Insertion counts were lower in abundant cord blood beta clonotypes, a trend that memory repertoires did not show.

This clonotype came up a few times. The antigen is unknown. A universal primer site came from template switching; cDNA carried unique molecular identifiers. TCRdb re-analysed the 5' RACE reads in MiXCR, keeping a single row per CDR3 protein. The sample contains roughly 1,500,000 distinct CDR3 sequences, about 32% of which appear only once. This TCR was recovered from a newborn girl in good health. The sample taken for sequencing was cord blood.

The CDR3 nucleotides are TGCAGTGATGGGGGCTTTAGCACAGATACGCAGTATTTT. It yields the protein CSDGGFSTDTQYF. The genes are TRBV20-1 and TRBJ2-3; D perhaps matches TRBD1 (6 bases). Germline values: CDR1 DFQATT, CDR2 SNEGSKA (reference sequence). V was pared by 7 bases and J by 0 bases, with 11 bases between. The CDR3 consists of 13 residues.